This TCR beta chain was observed in a study of cytomegalovirus exposure and HLA in healthy donors. Points from the study as a whole: A list of approximately 150 TCR beta chains associated with cytomegalovirus was given. About 90% or about 30% of the time was how often most TCR beta V segments were productive, according to an earlier analysis. In a later analysis, a missense DCLRE1C variant was linked to TCR beta V- and J-gene trimming. In terms of immune exposure information, only CMV serostatus was available.

In germline, CDR1 is MDHEN, CDR2 SYDVKM. The CDR3 consists of 15 residues. V was pared by 7 bases and J by 0 bases, with 16 bases between. The PCR had 60 Vbeta and 13 Jbeta primers. Clones were sequenced by immunoSEQ multiplex PCR, and TCRdb holds only the in-frame ones, with some missing. The data show 140,000 to 150,000 clones, around 10% seen once. This clone was recorded a few times. Its antigen is as yet unknown. This TCR derives from a male donor in good health and CMV-seronegative. The chain uses TRBV28 and TRBJ2-7; D is possibly TRBD2 (6 bases). The sequencing input was PBMCs. CDR3 nucleotide sequence: TGTGCCAGCATCCCTCCGGACGGGAGCTCCTACGAGCAGTACTTC. It codes for CASIPPDGSSYEQYF.